The clone carrying this TCR beta chain was recorded a few times. The data belong to a study of T-cell memory formation after mild COVID-19. Each CDR3 protein is one row after TCRdb ran MiXCR on the 5' RACE reads. The data show some 280,000 distinct CDR3 sequences, around 15% seen once. Losses at the gene ends were 1 base for V and 7 bases for J; bases not matched to a gene: 8. The V gene's germline CDR1 is SGHTA and CDR2 FQGNSA. This CDR3 comprises 16 residues. This clonotype was obtained from a young man who had mild COVID-19 (a few samples of this study predate the infection). Cell type and time point are not known. The chain recombines TRBV7-2 with TRBJ1-4; 8 bases map to TRBD1. Source material: PBMCs or a T cell subset sorted from them (not recorded which). In nucleotides, the CDR3 is TGTGCCAGCAGCTTAGGACCTACAGGGGGGAGTGAAAAACTGTTTTTT. Encoded protein: CASSLGPTGGSEKLFF.